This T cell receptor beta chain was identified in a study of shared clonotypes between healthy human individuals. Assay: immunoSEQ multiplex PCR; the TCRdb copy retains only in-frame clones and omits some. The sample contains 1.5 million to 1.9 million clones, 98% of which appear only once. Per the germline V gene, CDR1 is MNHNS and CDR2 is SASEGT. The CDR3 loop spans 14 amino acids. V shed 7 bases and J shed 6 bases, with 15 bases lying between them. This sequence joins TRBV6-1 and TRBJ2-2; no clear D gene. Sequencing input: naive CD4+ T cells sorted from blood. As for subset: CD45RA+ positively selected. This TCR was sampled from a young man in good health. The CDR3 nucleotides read TGTGCCAGCAAAAGGACGGCGCAGGCCGGGGAGCTGTTTTTT. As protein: CASKRTAQAGELFF.